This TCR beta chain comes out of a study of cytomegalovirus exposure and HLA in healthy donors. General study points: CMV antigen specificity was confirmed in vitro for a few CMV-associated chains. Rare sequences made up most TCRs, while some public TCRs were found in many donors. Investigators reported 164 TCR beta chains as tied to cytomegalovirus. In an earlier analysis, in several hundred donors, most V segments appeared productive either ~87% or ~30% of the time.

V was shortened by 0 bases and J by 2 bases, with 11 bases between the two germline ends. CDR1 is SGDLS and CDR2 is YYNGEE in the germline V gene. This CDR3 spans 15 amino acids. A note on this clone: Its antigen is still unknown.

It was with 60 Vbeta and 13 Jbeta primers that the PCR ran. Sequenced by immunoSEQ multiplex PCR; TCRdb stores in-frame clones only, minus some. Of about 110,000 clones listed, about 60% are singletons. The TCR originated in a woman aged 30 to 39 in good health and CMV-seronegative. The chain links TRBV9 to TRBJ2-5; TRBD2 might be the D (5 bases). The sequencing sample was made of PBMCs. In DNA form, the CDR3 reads TGTGCCAGCAGCGTAGGGGGAAAGCGGCAAGAGACCCAGTACTTC. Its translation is CASSVGGKRQETQYF.